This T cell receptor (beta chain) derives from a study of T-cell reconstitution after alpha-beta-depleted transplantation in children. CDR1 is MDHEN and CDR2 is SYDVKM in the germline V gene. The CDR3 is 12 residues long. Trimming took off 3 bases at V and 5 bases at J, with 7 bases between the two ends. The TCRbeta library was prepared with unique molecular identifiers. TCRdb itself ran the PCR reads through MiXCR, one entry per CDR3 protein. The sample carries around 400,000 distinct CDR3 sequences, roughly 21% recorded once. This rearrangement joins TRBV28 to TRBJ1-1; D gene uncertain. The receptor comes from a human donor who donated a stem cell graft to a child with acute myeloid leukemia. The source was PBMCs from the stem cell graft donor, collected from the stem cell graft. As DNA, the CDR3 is TGTGCCAGCAGTTTTTCGGTAACTGAAGCTTTCTTT. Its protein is CASSFSVTEAFF.